This T cell receptor beta chain was recovered during a study of Tregs in tolerant kidney transplant recipients. Study-wide results and caveats: Antigen-driven expansion was suggested because donor-specific Tregs expanded more than all Tregs in tolerant patients. Validation in larger populations is needed because few patients were studied. Tregs expanded with activated donor B cells seemed most donor-specific.

Related graft donors supplied nonmyeloablative bone marrow transplants, and mixed chimerism was transient. Remarks on this clone: The antigen is not known.

Data came from immunoSEQ multiplex PCR; TCRdb stores just in-frame clones and leaves some out. The profile shows 65,000 to 85,000 clones, over 75% of them singletons. Germline V gene data show CDR1 as SQVTM and CDR2 as ANQGSEA. The ends were cut back, 0 bases at V and 1 base at J, with 7 bases in the middle. The CDR3 sequence is 14 residues long. This chain uses TRBV29-1 with TRBJ1-3, with unresolved D. The sequenced sample was CD4+ T cells from blood (PBMCs), obtained 24 months after the transplant. The origin of this receptor is a human patient who received a combined kidney and bone marrow transplant. Some T cells may be graft donor cells. CDR3: CSVEDKSSGNTIYF. Here the CDR3 DNA reads TGCAGCGTTGAAGATAAGAGTTCTGGAAACACCATATATTTT.